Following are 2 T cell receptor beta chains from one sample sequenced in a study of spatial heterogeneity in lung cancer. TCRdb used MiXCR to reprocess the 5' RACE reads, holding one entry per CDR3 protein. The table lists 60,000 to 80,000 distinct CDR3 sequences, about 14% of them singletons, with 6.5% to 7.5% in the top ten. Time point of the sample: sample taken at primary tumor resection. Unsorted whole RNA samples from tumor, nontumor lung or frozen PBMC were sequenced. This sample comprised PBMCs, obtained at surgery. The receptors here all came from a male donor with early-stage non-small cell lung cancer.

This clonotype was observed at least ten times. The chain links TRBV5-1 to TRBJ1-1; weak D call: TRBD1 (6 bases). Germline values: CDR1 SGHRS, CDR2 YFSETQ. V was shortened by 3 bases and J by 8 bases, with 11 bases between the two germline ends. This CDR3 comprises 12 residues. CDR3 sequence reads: CASSSPGTEAFF. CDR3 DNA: TGCGCCAGCAGCTCCCCCGGGACAGAAGCTTTCTTT.

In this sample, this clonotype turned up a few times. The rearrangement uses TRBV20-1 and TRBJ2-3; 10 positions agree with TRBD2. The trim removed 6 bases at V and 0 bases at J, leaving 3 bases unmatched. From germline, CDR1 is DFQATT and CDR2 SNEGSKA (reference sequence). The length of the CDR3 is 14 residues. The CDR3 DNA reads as TGCAGTGCCACTAGCGGGGTTAGCACAGATACGCAGTATTTT. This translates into CSATSGVSTDTQYF.